This T cell receptor beta chain was observed in a study of vaccination effects on CD4 cells after COVID-19. Study-level information: Viral peptide pool expansion of antigen-specific CD4+ T cells preceded sequencing in the ViraFEST assay.

On day 10 of culture, CD4+ T cells were separated out. Deletions cut 1 base from V and 0 bases from J, with 10 bases between. The CDR3 spans 17 residues. Germline CDR1 reads LGHDT; CDR2 reads YNNKEL (reference sequence). To note about this clone: Its cognate antigen is unknown.

Method: immunoSEQ multiplex PCR; TCRdb's copy keeps in-frame clones and lacks some. The table records around 30,000 clones, approximately 60% of them present only once. The specimen was CD4+ T cells from PBMCs cultured without peptide, collected before COVID-19 vaccination. The chain carries TRBV3-1 (or the pseudogene TRBV3-2) and TRBJ2-6; D ambiguous. The TCR comes from a human donor who received a COVID-19 vaccine. CDR3 DNA: TGTGCCAGCAGCCAAGTAGTAGCTGGCTCTGGGGCCAACGTCCTGACTTTC. Its protein product is CASSQVVAGSGANVLTF.